The 14 T cell receptor beta chains given below trace back to one sample, sequenced in a study of human T cells and chemical hapten exposure. Specified time point: patch test 1, 2 weeks after DPC sensitization. As to treatment: therapeutic diphenylcyclopropenone sensitization with weekly scalp DPC. TCRdb analysed the RACE reads with MiXCR anew, one entry per CDR3 protein. The table lists about 110,000 distinct CDR3 sequences, 11% of them singletons. The input for sequencing was whole blood, taken in connection with sensitization to the hapten diphenylcyclopropenone (DPC). These receptors originate from a woman between 40 and 55 years old with alopecia areata. Some clones in this sample may be carry-over from other donors' samples.

This clonotype has at least ten counts. The rearrangement links TRBV2 to TRBJ2-1, with a tentative D call TRBD1 (6 bases). Germline CDR1 reads SNHLY; CDR2 reads FYNNEI. Trimming took off 3 bases at V and 6 bases at J, with 15 bases between the two ends. The CDR3 consists of 15 residues. The CDR3 nucleotides are TGTGCCAGCAGTGAGGTACGGACAGACCGCAATGAGCAGTTCTTC. Residues: CASSEVRTDRNEQFF.

At least ten counts were recorded for this clonotype. V usage is TRBV28 and J usage is TRBJ2-2, with D maybe TRBD2 (8 bases). CDR1 MDHEN and CDR2 SYDVKM come from the germline V gene. The CDR3 is 15 amino acids. V was clipped by 5 bases and J by 5 bases, with 15 bases between them. The CDR3 here is CASSPGGTVTGELFF. In DNA, the CDR3 is TGTGCCAGCAGTCCGGGGGGGACAGTAACCGGGGAGCTGTTTTTT. The full variable domain, completed using reference TRBV28 and TRBJ2-2, is DVKVTQSSRYLVKRTGEKVFLECVQDMDHENMFWYRQDPGLGLRLIYFSYDVKMKEKGDIPEGYSVSREKKERFSLILESASTNQTSMYLCASSPGGTVTGELFFGEGSRLTVL.

This clonotype was recorded a few times. The chain couples TRBV2 to TRBJ2-5; no clear D. The CDR3 extends over 14 amino acids. The germline V gene has CDR1 SNHLY and CDR2 FYNNEI. Trimming removed 3 bases from V and 5 bases from J, with 13 bases in between. The chain's CDR3 is CASSDPGSAETQYF. The CDR3 bases are TGTGCCAGCAGTGACCCAGGCAGTGCTGAGACCCAGTACTTC.

This clonotype showed up just a few times. The rearrangement links TRBV2 to TRBJ1-5; 9 positions agree with TRBD1. V lost 4 bases to trimming and J lost 4 bases; unmatched junction nucleotides: 2. The germline V gene encodes CDR1 SNHLY and CDR2 FYNNEI. The length of the CDR3 is 14 residues. CDR3 amino acids: CASSGTGENQPQHF. The CDR3 bases are TGTGCCAGCAGTGGGACAGGGGAAAATCAGCCCCAGCATTTT.

The J gene is TRBJ1-5, the V gene TRBV20-1, with D hard to call. Looked up from germline, CDR1 is DFQATT and CDR2 is SNEGSKA (reference sequence). This CDR3 has 14 residues. Trimming shortened V by 0 bases and J by 8 bases, and 14 bases separated the two germline ends. The CDR3 nucleotides read TGCAGTGCTAGAGACCGGTTGACGCCGGAGCCCCAGCATTTT. Protein: CSARDRLTPEPQHF.

This clonotype was picked up many times. The rearrangement uses TRBV12-3 or TRBV12-4 and TRBJ2-3, with D uncertain. Trimming removed 8 bases at V and 6 bases at J, with 9 bases between. This CDR3 has 11 amino acids. The CDR3 protein is CASSPRDTQYF. The CDR3 DNA is TGTGCCAGCTCTCCCCGCGATACGCAGTATTTT.

The chain carries TRBV11-1 and TRBJ1-5; D might be TRBD1 (6 bases). The CDR3 contains 14 residues. CDR1 SGHAT and CDR2 FQDESV come from the germline V gene (reference sequence). The V end lost 4 bases, the J end lost 1 base, and 8 bases lay between the germline ends. In DNA, the CDR3 is TGTGCCAGCAGCTCGAGGGGGAGCAATCAGCCCCAGCATTTT. Translation: CASSSRGSNQPQHF.

There are a few counts of this clonotype. V is TRBV29-1 and J is TRBJ2-3; TRBD2 aligns across 8 bases. CDR1 is SQVTM, CDR2 ANQGSEA, per germline. V was clipped by 6 bases and J by 0 bases; unmatched bases: 11. The CDR3 has 16 amino acids. This CDR3 reads CSVKGDSGESTDTQYF. Here the CDR3 DNA reads TGCAGCGTAAAAGGGGATAGCGGGGAGAGCACAGATACGCAGTATTTT.

The V and J genes are TRBV6-2 or TRBV6-3 and TRBJ2-3; D possibly matches TRBD1 or TRBD2 (5 bases each). Between the trimmed V and J ends, which lost 10 bases and 2 bases, there was a span of 16 bases. This CDR3 is built from 14 residues. The germline V gene has CDR1 MNHEY and CDR2 SVGEGT. The CDR3 DNA reads as TGTGCCACCTTCCGGGACGGTACCACAGATACGCAGTATTTT. It is translated as CATFRDGTTDTQYF.

The chain links TRBV11-2 to TRBJ2-1; 7 bases map to TRBD2. The germline V gene encodes CDR1 SGHAT and CDR2 FQNNGV. This CDR3 spans 15 amino acids. J gave up 5 bases and V 1 base, and 5 bases lay outside the gene matches. The CDR3 loop is CASSLGLAANNEQFF. The CDR3 coding sequence is TGTGCCAGCAGCTTAGGGCTAGCGGCAAACAATGAGCAGTTCTTC.

Remarks on this clonotype: The CDR3 does not close with the conserved phenylalanine or tryptophan, likely indicating a read error. The chain combines TRBV29-1 with TRBJ1-1, with D perhaps TRBD1 (5 bases). V was shortened by 4 bases and J by 4 bases, with 13 bases between the two germline ends. Germline values: CDR1 SQVTM, CDR2 ANQGSEA. CDR3 length equals 13 residues. As DNA, the CDR3 is TGCAGCGTTGTCCCAGGGTACCTCACTGAAGCTTTCTCT. Amino acid sequence: CSVVPGYLTEAFS.

This clonotype was detected many times. The rearrangement uses TRBV6-5 and TRBJ2-3; 10 bases agree with TRBD1. The CDR3 spans 16 residues. Germline values: CDR1 MNHEY, CDR2 SVGAGI. V gave up 5 bases and J gave up 4 bases; unmatched junction bases: 9. The CDR3 loop is CASSPIRDRGADTQYF. As DNA, the CDR3 is TGTGCCAGCAGTCCAATCCGGGACAGGGGTGCAGATACGCAGTATTTT.

This clonotype came up many times. This chain connects TRBV29-1 to TRBJ2-5; a weak D match, TRBD1 (6 bases). From germline, CDR1 is SQVTM and CDR2 ANQGSEA. There are 12 residues in the CDR3. DNA for the CDR3: TGCACCGTAGGGGGTAGGGAAGAGACCCAGTACTTC. This sequence encodes CTVGGREETQYF. The complete variable domain, with remaining parts taken from reference TRBV29-1 and TRBJ2-5, reads SAVISQKPSRDICQRGTSLTIQCQVDSQVTMMFWYRQQPGQSLTLIATANQGSEATYESGFVIDKFPISRPNLTFSTLTVSNMSPEDSSIYLCTVGGREETQYFGPGTRLLVL.

This clonotype was counted many times. V gene TRBV28 combines with J gene TRBJ1-5; no firm D call. Germline loops: CDR1 MDHEN, CDR2 SYDVKM. This CDR3 spans 14 amino acids. Trimming removed 5 bases at V and 2 bases at J, with 10 bases between. This CDR3 reads CASSEGIGNQPQHF. The CDR3 nucleotides are TGTGCCAGCAGTGAGGGAATCGGCAATCAGCCCCAGCATTTT.